This TCR beta chain derives from a study of regulatory and conventional T cells in RAG deficiency. Method: immunoSEQ multiplex PCR; TCRdb's copy keeps in-frame clones and lacks some. The repertoire holds around 30,000 clones, with 85% to 90% as singletons. The CDR3 is made up of 15 amino acids. Per the germline V gene, CDR1 is MNHEY and CDR2 is SMNVEV (reference sequence). Trimming pared 5 bases from V and 7 bases from J, leaving 18 bases between. These data also formed part of another study, on regulatory T cells. This second report adds: The PCR used 52 TRBV and 13 TRBJ primers.

The genes are TRBV27 and TRBJ1-5; D unclear. Sequencing was performed on CD8+ T cells sorted from blood. The clonotype was recovered from a human donor in good health. The DNA of the CDR3 is TGTGCCAGCAGTCGCCGTAGTACCCCCCAACAGCCCCAGCATTTT. It specifies CASSRRSTPQQPQHF.